Presented here are 25 T cell receptor beta chains from one specimen sequenced in a study of CXCR3-negative and CXCR3-positive naive CD8 T cells. Preparation of TRB cDNA libraries relied on 5' RACE carrying UMI labels. TCRdb reprocessed the 5' RACE reads and reports one entry per CDR3 protein, with no DNA. The sample includes tens of thousands of distinct CDR3 sequences. Source material: naive CXCR3- CD8+ T cells from blood. Subset noted: CD45RO-CCR7+CD27+CD95- naive CD8+ T cells lacking CXCR3 (TNR3-). These receptors were collected from a human donor in good health. Some clones in this sample may be carry-over from other donors' samples.

This sequence joins TRBV13 and TRBJ2-1; TCRdb lists TRBD1, though no DNA is available to test this call. Germline CDR1 is PRHDT and CDR2 is FYEKMQ (reference sequence). The CDR3 is 16 residues long. This CDR3 is CASSPPGTAAHNEQFF.

The chain combines TRBV11-3 with TRBJ2-1; TCRdb proposes TRBD2, but this gene call is untestable without DNA. Germline assignment: CDR1 SGHNT and CDR2 YENEEA. This CDR3 is 12 amino acids long. The CDR3 region is CASSLGGGPEFF.

This chain uses TRBV12-3 or TRBV12-4 with TRBJ2-3. This CDR3 is 12 amino acids long. CDR3 protein: CASRSAADTQYF.

The rearrangement uses TRBV10-2 and TRBJ2-7. The CDR3 sequence is 13 residues long. Germline CDR1 and CDR2: WSHSY and SAAADI. The chain's CDR3 is CASSELIRVEQYF.

This chain uses TRBV28 with TRBJ2-3; TCRdb lists TRBD1, though no DNA is available to test this call. The CDR3 covers 16 residues. In germline, CDR1 is MDHEN, CDR2 SYDVKM. CDR3 region: CASSFPLRGLRDTQYF.

J is TRBJ2-5 and V is TRBV28; TCRdb names TRBD1, which stays unverified in the absence of DNA. CDR1 and CDR2 from the germline V gene are MDHEN and SYDVKM. The length of the CDR3 is 13 residues. The CDR3 here is CASSPPGQETQYF.

This clonotype ranks as medium-sized in terms of frequency. This chain joins TRBV29-1 and TRBJ2-6; with no DNA, the TCRdb D assignment of TRBD1 cannot be verified. CDR1 is SQVTM and CDR2 is ANQGSEA in the germline V gene. The CDR3 length is 15 residues. The CDR3 is CSVKQGASGANVLTF.

The rearrangement links TRBV7-2 to TRBJ2-1. CDR3 length: 11 residues. Germline CDR1 SGHTA, CDR2 FQGNSA. CDR3: CASSNYNEQFF.

V gene TRBV2 combines with J gene TRBJ2-7; TCRdb calls TRBD2, which cannot be checked without DNA. The CDR3 spans 13 residues. Germline V gene lookup returns CDR1 SNHLY and CDR2 FYNNEI. CDR3 sequence: CASSDPPDYEQYF.

The chain uses TRBV12-3 or TRBV12-4 and TRBJ2-1. CDR3 length: 13 residues. The CDR3 here is CASSLGNYNEQFF.

J is TRBJ2-6 and V is TRBV7-8; there is no DNA to check the TCRdb D call of TRBD1. The CDR3 runs 21 residues. CDR1 and CDR2 (germline): SGHVS, FQNEAQ. The chain's CDR3 is CASRRGGPRDRDDSGANVLTF. The entire variable domain, with the rest obtained from reference TRBV7-8 and TRBJ2-6, is as follows: GAGVSQSPRYKVAKRGQDVALRCDPISGHVSLFWYQQALGQGPEFLTYFQNEAQLDKSGLPSDRFFAERPEGSVSTLKIQRTQQEDSAVYLCASRRGGPRDRDDSGANVLTFGAGSRLTVL.

The chain carries TRBV6-6 and TRBJ2-1; without DNA, the TCRdb call of TRBD1 cannot be checked. Germline CDR1 MNHNY, CDR2 SVGAGI (reference sequence). CDR3 length equals 13 residues. This CDR3 reads CASSPQGANEQFF.

The chain uses TRBV14 and TRBJ2-1; the TCRdb D gene call, TRBD2, has no DNA to confirm it. This CDR3 contains 16 residues. Germline V gene data show CDR1 as SGHDN and CDR2 as FVKESK. CDR3 in amino acids: CASSQGVGTRNNEQFF.

The genes are TRBV12-3 or TRBV12-4 and TRBJ1-2. The CDR3 length is 15 residues. The CDR3 is CASSSGPGPNYGYTF.

CDR3 residues: CSVEPSNTGELFF. The chain joins TRBV29-1 to TRBJ2-2; no DNA is available, so the TRBD2 call from TCRdb remains unchecked. Looked up from germline, CDR1 is SQVTM and CDR2 is ANQGSEA. The CDR3 is made up of 13 amino acids.

The genes are TRBV10-2 and TRBJ2-7; there is no DNA to check the TCRdb D call of TRBD2. Germline CDR1 is WSHSY and CDR2 is SAAADI. The CDR3 runs 15 residues. The CDR3 sequence is CASSARQGEGYEQYF.

The J gene is TRBJ2-3, the V gene TRBV4-3; the D call from TCRdb, TRBD2, cannot be confirmed without DNA. The CDR3 has 16 residues. Germline CDR1 reads LGHNA; CDR2 reads YSLEER. The CDR3 region is CASSSLAGADTDTQYF.

The rearrangement uses TRBV6-6 and TRBJ2-7; the D call from TCRdb, TRBD2, cannot be confirmed without DNA. The CDR3 spans 15 residues. Germline V gene data show CDR1 as MNHNY and CDR2 as SVGAGI (reference sequence). CDR3 loop: CASSYPTSGRNEQYF.

The J gene is TRBJ2-2, the V gene TRBV2; without DNA, the TCRdb call of TRBD1 cannot be checked. Looked up from germline, CDR1 is SNHLY and CDR2 is FYNNEI. CDR3 length equals 15 residues. The CDR3 region is CASSDTGALTGELFF.

The V call is TRBV27, the J call TRBJ2-5. The CDR3 runs 13 residues. Germline-derived CDR1 and CDR2 are MNHEY and SMNVEV (reference sequence). CDR3 amino acids: CASSLGQAETQYF.

The V and J genes are TRBV10-2 and TRBJ2-7. Germline CDR1 is WSHSY and CDR2 is SAAADI. The CDR3 totals 12 residues. CDR3: CASGNWIYEQYF.

The V gene is TRBV12-3 or TRBV12-4, the J gene TRBJ2-1; there is no DNA to check the TCRdb D call of TRBD1. The CDR3 consists of 17 residues. CDR3 region: CASSPRPDQSSYNEQFF.

The V and J genes are TRBV10-1 and TRBJ2-1; TCRdb's D call of TRBD2 is untestable without DNA. The CDR3 sequence is 14 residues long. Germline V gene sequence: CDR1 WNHNN, CDR2 SYGVQD (reference sequence). The CDR3 loop reads CASSLTSGGNEQFF.

The genes are TRBV30 and TRBJ1-1. The CDR3 runs 14 residues. The germline V gene encodes CDR1 GTSNPN and CDR2 SVGIG (reference sequence). CDR3 loop: CAHHLETTNTEAFF.

The chain has TRBV29-1 and TRBJ2-1; the TCRdb D gene call, TRBD1, has no DNA to confirm it. The CDR3 runs to 12 residues. Looked up from germline, CDR1 is SQVTM and CDR2 is ANQGSEA. CDR3 in amino acids: CSVEVGGHEQFF.